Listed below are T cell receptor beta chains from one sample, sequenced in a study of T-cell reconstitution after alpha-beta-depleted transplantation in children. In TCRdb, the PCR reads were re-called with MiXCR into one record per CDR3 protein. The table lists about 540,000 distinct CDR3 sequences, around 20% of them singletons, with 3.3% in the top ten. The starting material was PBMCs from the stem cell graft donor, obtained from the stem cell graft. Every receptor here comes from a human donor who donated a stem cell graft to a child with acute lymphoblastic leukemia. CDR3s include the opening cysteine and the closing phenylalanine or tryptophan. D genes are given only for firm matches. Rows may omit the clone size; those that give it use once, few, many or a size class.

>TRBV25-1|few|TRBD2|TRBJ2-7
TGTGCCAGCAGTGAATTGATTAGCGGGAGAAGGCAGACCACCGTCTACGAGCAGTACTTC
CASSELISGRRQTTVYEQYF
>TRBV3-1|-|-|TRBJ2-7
TGTGCCAGCAGCCAAAAGGGGCAGGGGCCCTACGAGCAGTACTTC
CASSQKGQGPYEQYF
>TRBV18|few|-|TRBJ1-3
TGTGCCAGCTCACCAGGGAAGGGGCGCTCTGGAAACACCATATATTTT
CASSPGKGRSGNTIYF
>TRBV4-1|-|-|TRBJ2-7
TGCGCCAGCAGCCAAGATCTGGGGGACGGAGGAATATACGAGCAGTACTTC
CASSQDLGDGGIYEQYF
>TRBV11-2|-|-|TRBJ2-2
TGTGCCAGCAGCTGGGGTCGAGGGGGCGGGGCCACCGGGGAGCTGTTTTTT
CASSWGRGGGATGELFF
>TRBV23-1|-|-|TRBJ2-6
TGCGCCAGCAGTCAATCAGGATTAGGCCCTGGGGCCAACGTCCTGACTTTC
CASSQSGLGPGANVLTF
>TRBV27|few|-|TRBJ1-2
TGTGCCAGCAGTACATATTCTGGGGATGGTAAAGGCTACACCTTC
CASSTYSGDGKGYTF
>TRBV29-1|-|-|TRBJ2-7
TGCAGCGTTGTGGGGGGAAAGGCTTACGAGCAGTACTTC
CSVVGGKAYEQYF
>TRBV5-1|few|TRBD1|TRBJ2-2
TGCGCCAGCAGCTTTGGGACAGGCGGCACCGGGGAGCTGTTTTTT
CASSFGTGGTGELFF
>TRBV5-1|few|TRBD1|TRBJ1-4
TGCGCCAGCAGCTCCTCCGGGACAGGGACCGAAAAACTGTTTTTT
CASSSSGTGTEKLFF
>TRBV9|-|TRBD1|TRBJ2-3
TGTGCCAGCGGGGGGCTACAGGGGGCCCCAGATACGCAGTATTTT
CASGGLQGAPDTQYF
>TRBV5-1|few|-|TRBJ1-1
TGCGCCAGCAGCTGGGGGACGGCTTCATGGGAAGCTTTCTTT
CASSWGTASWEAFF
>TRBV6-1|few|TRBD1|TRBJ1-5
TGTGCCAGCAGCAGGACAGGGTCTGGCAATCAGCCCCAGCATTTT
CASSRTGSGNQPQHF
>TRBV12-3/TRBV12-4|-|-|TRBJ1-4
TGTGCCAGCAGTTTAATGGGACCGGATGAAAAACTGTTTTTT
CASSLMGPDEKLFF